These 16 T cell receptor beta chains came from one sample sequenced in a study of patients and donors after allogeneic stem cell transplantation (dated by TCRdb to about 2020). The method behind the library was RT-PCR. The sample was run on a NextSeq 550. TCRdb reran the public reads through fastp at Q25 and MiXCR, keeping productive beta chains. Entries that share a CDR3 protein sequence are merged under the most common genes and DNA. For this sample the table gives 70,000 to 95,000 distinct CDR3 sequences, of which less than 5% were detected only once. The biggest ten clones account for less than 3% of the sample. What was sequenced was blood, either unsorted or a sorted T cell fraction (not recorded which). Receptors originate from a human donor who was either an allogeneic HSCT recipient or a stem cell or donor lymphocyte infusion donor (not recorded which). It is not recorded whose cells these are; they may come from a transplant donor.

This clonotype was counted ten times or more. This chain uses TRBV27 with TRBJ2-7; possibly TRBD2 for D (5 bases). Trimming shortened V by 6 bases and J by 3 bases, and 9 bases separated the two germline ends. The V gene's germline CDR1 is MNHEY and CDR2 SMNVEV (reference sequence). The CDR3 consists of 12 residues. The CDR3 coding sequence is TGTGCCAGCAGATCCGACTACTACGAGCAGTACTTC. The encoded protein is CASRSDYYEQYF.

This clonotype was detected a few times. The CDR3 sequence is CASSWTSSADTQYF. The DNA of the CDR3 is TGTGCCAGCAGCTGGACTAGCAGCGCAGATACGCAGTATTTT. The chain uses TRBV5-6 and TRBJ2-3; 8 nucleotides match TRBD2. CDR3 length: 14 residues. Germline V gene sequence: CDR1 SGHDT, CDR2 YYEEEE. The V gene end was trimmed by 3 bases and the J gene end by 4 bases; junction bases not matched to a gene: 4.

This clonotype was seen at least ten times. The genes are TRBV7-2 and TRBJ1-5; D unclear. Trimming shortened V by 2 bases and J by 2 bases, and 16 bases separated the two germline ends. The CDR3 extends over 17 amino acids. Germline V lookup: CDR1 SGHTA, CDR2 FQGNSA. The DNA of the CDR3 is TGTGCCAGCAGCTTATTGAGGAATACGGCTGGCAATCAGCCCCAGCATTTT. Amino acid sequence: CASSLLRNTAGNQPQHF.

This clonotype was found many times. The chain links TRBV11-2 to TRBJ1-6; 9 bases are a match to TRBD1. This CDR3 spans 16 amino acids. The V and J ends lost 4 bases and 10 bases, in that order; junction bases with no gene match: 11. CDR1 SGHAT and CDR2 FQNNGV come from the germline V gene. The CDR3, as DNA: TGTGCCAGCAGCTCATTGAAGGGACAGGGAAGATCACCCCTCCACTTT. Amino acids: CASSSLKGQGRSPLHF.

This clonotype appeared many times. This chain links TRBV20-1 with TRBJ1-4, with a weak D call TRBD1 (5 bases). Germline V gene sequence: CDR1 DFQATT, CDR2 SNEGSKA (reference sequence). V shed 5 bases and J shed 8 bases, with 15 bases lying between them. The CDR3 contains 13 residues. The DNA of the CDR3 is TGCAGTGCTTGGGACGTTCGGACGGAAAAACTGTTTTTT. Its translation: CSAWDVRTEKLFF.

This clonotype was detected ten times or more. The CDR3: CASSHGGTTNNQPQHF. Written as DNA, the CDR3 is TGTGCCAGCAGTCACGGCGGGACAACCAACAATCAGCCCCAGCATTTT. The V call is TRBV6-1, the J call TRBJ1-5; possible D gene TRBD1, 6 bases. V lost 5 bases and J 3 bases, leaving 17 bases between the germline ends. Germline CDR1 is MNHNS and CDR2 is SASEGT. This CDR3 spans 16 amino acids.

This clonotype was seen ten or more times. CDR3 in amino acids: CASSLSRVGTNEKLFF. The DNA for the CDR3 is TGTGCCAGCAGTTTATCCAGGGTGGGCACTAATGAAAAACTGTTTTTT. The chain carries TRBV28 and TRBJ1-4, with D possibly TRBD1 on 5 matching bases. Germline CDR1 is MDHEN and CDR2 is SYDVKM. CDR3 length: 16 amino acids. V dropped 1 base and J dropped 2 bases, with 11 bases sitting between them.

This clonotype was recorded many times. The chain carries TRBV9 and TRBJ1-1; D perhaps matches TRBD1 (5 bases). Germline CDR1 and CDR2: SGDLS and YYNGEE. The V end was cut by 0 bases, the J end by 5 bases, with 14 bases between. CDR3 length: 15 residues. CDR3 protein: CASSVDGVGGTEAFF. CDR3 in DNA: TGTGCCAGCAGCGTAGACGGGGTCGGGGGGACTGAAGCTTTCTTT. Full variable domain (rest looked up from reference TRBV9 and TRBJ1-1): DSGVTQTPKHLITATGQRVTLRCSPRSGDLSVYWYQQSLDQGLQFLIQYYNGEERAKGNILERFSAQQFPDLHSELNLSSLELGDSALYFCASSVDGVGGTEAFFGQGTRLTVV.

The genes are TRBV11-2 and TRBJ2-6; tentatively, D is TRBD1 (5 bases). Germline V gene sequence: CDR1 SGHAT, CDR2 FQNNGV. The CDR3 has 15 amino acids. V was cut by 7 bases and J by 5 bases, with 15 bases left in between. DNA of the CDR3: TGTGCCAGCACCTCAACCAGGGAACGGGCCAACGTCCTGACTTTC. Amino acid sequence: CASTSTRERANVLTF. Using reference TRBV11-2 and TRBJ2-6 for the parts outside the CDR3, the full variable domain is EAGVAQSPRYKIIEKRQSVAFWCNPISGHATLYWYQQILGQGPKLLIQFQNNGVVDDSQLPKDRFSAERLKGVDSTLKIQPAKLEDSAVYLCASTSTRERANVLTFGAGSRLTVL.

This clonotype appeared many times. The CDR3 loop reads CASGRDTEAFF. The CDR3 nucleotides are TGTGCCAGCGGGCGCGACACTGAAGCTTTCTTT. The chain couples TRBV2 to TRBJ1-1; unclear D gene. CDR1 SNHLY and CDR2 FYNNEI come from the germline V gene. This CDR3 has 11 amino acids. The germline V and J ends were trimmed by 8 bases and 3 bases, with 7 bases remaining between them.

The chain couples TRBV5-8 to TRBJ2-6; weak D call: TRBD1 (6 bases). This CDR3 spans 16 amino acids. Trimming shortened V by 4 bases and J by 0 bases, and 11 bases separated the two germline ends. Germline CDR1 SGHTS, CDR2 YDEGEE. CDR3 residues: CASSHRVNSGANVLTF. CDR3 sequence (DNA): TGTGCCAGCAGCCACAGGGTAAACTCTGGGGCCAACGTCCTGACTTTC.

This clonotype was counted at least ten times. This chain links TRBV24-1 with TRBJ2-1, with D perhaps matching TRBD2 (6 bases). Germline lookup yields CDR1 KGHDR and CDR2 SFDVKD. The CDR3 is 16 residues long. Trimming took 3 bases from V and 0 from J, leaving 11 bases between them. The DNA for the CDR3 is TGTGCCACCAGTGATCCCTTGGGGGGCTCCTACAATGAGCAGTTCTTC. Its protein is CATSDPLGGSYNEQFF.

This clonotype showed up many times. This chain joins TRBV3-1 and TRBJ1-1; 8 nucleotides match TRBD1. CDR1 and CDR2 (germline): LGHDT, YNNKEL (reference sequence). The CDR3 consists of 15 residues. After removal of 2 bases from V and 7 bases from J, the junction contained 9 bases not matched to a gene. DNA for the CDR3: TGTGCCAGCAGCCAACGAAAGAACAGGGGGAGTGAAGCTTTCTTT. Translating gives CASSQRKNRGSEAFF.

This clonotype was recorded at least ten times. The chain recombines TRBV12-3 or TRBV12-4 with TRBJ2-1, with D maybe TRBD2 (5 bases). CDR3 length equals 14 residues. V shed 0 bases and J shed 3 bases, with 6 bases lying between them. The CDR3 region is CASSLAGDYNEQFF. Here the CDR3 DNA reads TGTGCCAGCAGTTTAGCGGGAGACTACAATGAGCAGTTCTTC.

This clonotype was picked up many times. CDR3 amino acids: CASSHPGQLNYGYTF. In DNA, the CDR3 is TGTGCCAGCAGCCACCCAGGACAGCTAAACTATGGCTACACCTTC. This chain links TRBV11-2 with TRBJ1-2, with D perhaps TRBD1 (6 bases). Trimming cost V 5 bases and J 2 bases, with 15 bases left between them. Germline lookup yields CDR1 SGHAT and CDR2 FQNNGV. The CDR3 is 15 residues long. Using reference TRBV11-2 and TRBJ1-2 for the parts outside the CDR3, the full variable domain is EAGVAQSPRYKIIEKRQSVAFWCNPISGHATLYWYQQILGQGPKLLIQFQNNGVVDDSQLPKDRFSAERLKGVDSTLKIQPAKLEDSAVYLCASSHPGQLNYGYTFGSGTRLTVV.

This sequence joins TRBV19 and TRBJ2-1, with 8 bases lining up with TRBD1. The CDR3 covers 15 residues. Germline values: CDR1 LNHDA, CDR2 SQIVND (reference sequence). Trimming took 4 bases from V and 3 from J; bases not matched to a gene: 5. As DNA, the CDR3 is TGTGCCAGTAGTACCGGGACAGGAAACTACAATGAGCAGTTCTTC. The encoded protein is CASSTGTGNYNEQFF.